This T cell receptor (beta chain) was identified in a study of OX40 agonist ivuxolimab in advanced cancers. Study-level information: In this trial design, patients received ivuxolimab intravenously at 0.01 to 10 mg/kg every 2 weeks.

Clones were read by immunoSEQ multiplex PCR, and TCRdb kept only the in-frame ones, dropping some. The sample has tens of thousands of clones, 90% seen once. Trimming removed 2 bases from V and 2 bases from J, with 13 bases in between. This CDR3 is 15 amino acids long. The germline V gene has CDR1 SGHTA and CDR2 FQGTGA. The rearrangement links TRBV7-3 to TRBJ2-7; no firm D call. The TCR sequence derives from an adult with an advanced solid tumor such as melanoma, head and neck, liver or kidney cancer. The sequences come from CD4+ or CD8+ T cells sorted from blood, collected in a trial of the OX40 agonist ivuxolimab. The CDR3 protein is CASSLAPGPTYEQYF. For the CDR3, the DNA is TGTGCCAGCAGCTTAGCCCCCGGGCCTACCTACGAGCAGTACTTC.